The clone carrying this TCR beta chain was detected ten times or more. Its cognate antigen is unknown. The V segment lost 3 bases and the J segment 5 bases; nucleotides outside the gene matches: 15. Germline CDR1 and CDR2: LNHDA and SQIVND (reference sequence). The CDR3 extends over 17 amino acids. This entry belongs to a study of T cells in Graves' hyperthyroidism and ophthalmopathy. Study conclusions and caveats: Expanded thyroid clonotypes (above 0.001) were mostly also found in blood.

Template material for amplifying TCR beta CDR3 regions consisted of RNA transcripts. A set of HTBI primers served as the primers for a first-round RT-PCR of the TCR CDR3. TCRdb reanalysed the multiplex PCR reads using MiXCR and keeps one entry per CDR3 protein. The sample has about 210,000 distinct CDR3 sequences, 17% seen once. The sample consisted of blood. The sequence was obtained from a man aged 50 to 60 with Graves' hyperthyroidism. The V call is TRBV19, the J call TRBJ1-1; 7 nucleotides line up with TRBD1. CDR3 region: CASSMRPQGVRSTEAFF. In nucleotides, the CDR3 is TGTGCCAGTAGTATGAGGCCGCAGGGGGTGCGTAGTACTGAAGCTTTCTTT. Variable domain in full (rest from reference TRBV19 and TRBJ1-1): DGGITQSPKYLFRKEGQNVTLSCEQNLNHDAMYWYRQDPGQGLRLIYYSQIVNDFQKGDIAEGYSVSREKKESFPLTVTSAQKNPTAFYLCASSMRPQGVRSTEAFFGQGTRLTVV.